This T cell receptor beta chain derives from a study of T-cell reconstitution after alpha-beta-depleted transplantation in children. Preparing the TCRbeta library involved the use of unique molecular identifiers. TCRdb recomputed calls from the PCR reads with MiXCR, one row per CDR3 protein. Of about 980,000 distinct CDR3 sequences in the sample, roughly 29% are singletons; the top ten hold more than 25%. With 0 bases removed from V and 2 bases from J, the gap between germline ends came to 13 bases. The CDR3 runs to 16 residues. CDR1 is MGHRA and CDR2 is YSYEKL in the germline V gene. V is TRBV4-1 and J is TRBJ1-1; D not resolved. The source of this sequence is a boy younger than two who had a stem cell transplant for SCID, so the T cells may come from the graft donor. The specimen was PBMCs, mostly from graft donor cells, collected 360 days after TCRalphabeta/CD19-depleted stem cell transplant. In DNA form, the CDR3 reads TGCGCCAGCAGCCAAGAGGGCGGCAGGCCAAACACTGAAGCTTTCTTT. Encoded protein: CASSQEGGRPNTEAFF.